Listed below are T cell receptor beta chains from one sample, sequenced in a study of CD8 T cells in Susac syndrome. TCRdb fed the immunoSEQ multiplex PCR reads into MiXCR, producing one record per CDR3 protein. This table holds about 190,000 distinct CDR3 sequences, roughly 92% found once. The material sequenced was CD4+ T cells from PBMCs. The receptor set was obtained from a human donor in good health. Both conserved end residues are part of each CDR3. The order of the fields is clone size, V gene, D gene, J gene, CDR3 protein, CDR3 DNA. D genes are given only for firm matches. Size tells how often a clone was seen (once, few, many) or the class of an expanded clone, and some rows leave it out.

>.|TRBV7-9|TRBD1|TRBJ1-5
CASSLTRDRGNHNQPQHF
TGTGCCAGCAGCTTAACCCGGGACAGGGGAAATCATAATCAGCCCCAGCATTTT
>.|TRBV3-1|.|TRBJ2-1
CASSQVAYNEQFF
TGTGCCAGCAGCCAAGTAGCCTACAATGAGCAGTTCTTC
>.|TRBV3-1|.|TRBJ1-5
CASSQGRQNQPQHF
TGTGCCAGCAGCCAAGGCAGGCAGAATCAGCCCCAGCATTTT
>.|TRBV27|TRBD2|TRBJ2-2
CASSSTKTGRGGTGELFF
TGTGCCAGCAGTTCGACCAAAACCGGGAGGGGGGGAACCGGGGAGCTGTTTTTT
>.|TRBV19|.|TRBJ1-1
CASSIRDSTEAFF
TGTGCCAGTAGTATCCGGGATAGCACTGAAGCTTTCTTT
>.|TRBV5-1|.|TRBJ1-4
CASSLVGANEKLFF
TGCGCCAGCAGCTTGGTAGGGGCTAATGAAAAACTGTTTTTT
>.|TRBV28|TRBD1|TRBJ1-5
CASSMQGASNQPQHF
TGTGCCAGCAGTATGCAGGGGGCAAGCAATCAGCCCCAGCATTTT
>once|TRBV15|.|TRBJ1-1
CATSRDLGGTEAFF
TGTGCCACCAGCAGAGATTTGGGTGGCACTGAAGCTTTCTTT
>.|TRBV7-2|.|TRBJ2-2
CASSPIGRNTGELFF
TGTGCCAGCAGCCCCATAGGGCGGAACACCGGGGAGCTGTTTTTT
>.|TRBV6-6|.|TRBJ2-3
CASSSVTTKPSQYF
TGTGCCAGCAGTTCTGTAACCACCAAACCCTCGCAGTATTTT
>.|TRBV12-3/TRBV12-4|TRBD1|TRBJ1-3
CASSLGQGGNTIYF
TGTGCCAGCAGTTTAGGACAGGGAGGAAACACCATATATTTT